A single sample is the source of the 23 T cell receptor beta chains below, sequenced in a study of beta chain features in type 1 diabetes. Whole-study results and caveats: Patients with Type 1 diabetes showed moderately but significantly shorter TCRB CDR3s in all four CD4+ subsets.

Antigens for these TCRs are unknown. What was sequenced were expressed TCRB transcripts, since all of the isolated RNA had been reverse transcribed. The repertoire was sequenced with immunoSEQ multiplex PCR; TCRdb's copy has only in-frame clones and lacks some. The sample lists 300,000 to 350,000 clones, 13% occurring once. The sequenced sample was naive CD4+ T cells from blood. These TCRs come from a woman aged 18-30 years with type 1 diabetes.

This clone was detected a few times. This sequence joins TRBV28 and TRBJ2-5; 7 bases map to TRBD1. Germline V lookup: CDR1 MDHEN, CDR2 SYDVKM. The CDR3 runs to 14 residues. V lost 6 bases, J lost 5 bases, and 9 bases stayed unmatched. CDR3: CASSSGQAAETQYF. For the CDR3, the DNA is TGTGCCAGCAGCTCCGGACAGGCGGCGGAGACCCAGTACTTC.

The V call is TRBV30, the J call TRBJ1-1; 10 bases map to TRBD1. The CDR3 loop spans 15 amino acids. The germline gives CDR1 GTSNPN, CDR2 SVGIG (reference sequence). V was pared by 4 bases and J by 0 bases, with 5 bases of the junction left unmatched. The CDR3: CAWNPGTGVNTEAFF. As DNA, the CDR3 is TGTGCCTGGAACCCCGGGACAGGGGTGAACACTGAAGCTTTCTTT.

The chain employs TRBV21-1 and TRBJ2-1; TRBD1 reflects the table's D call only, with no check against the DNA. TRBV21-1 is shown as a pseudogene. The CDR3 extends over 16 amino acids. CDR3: CASSKEVRDSYNEQFF. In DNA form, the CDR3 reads TGTGCCAGCAGCAAAGAGGTCAGGGACTCCTACAATGAGCAGTTCTTC.

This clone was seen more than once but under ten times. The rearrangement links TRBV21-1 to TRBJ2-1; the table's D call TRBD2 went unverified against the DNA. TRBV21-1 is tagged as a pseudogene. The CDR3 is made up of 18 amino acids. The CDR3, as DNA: TGTGCCAGCAGCAAGCGGCTAGCGGGGCTTAGCTCCTACAATGAGCAGTTCTTC. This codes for CASSKRLAGLSSYNEQFF.

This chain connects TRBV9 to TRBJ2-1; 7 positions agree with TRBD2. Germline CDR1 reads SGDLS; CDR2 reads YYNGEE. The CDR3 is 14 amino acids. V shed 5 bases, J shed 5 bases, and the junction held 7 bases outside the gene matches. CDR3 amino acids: CASSASGIHNEQFF. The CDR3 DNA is TGTGCCAGCAGTGCTAGCGGAATCCACAATGAGCAGTTCTTC.

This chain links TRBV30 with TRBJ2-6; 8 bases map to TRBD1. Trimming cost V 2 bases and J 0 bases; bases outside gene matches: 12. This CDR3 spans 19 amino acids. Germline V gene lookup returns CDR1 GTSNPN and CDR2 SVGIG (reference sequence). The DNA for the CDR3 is TGTGCCTGGAGTTCACCCTGGGGACAGGCCACCTCTGGGGCCAACGTCCTGACTTTC. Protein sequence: CAWSSPWGQATSGANVLTF.

CDR3 in amino acids: CASRKGLAANTGELFF. The CDR3 DNA sequence: TGTGCCAGTAGAAAAGGACTAGCGGCGAACACCGGGGAGCTGTTTTTT. The chain carries TRBV19 and TRBJ2-2; 10 bases match TRBD2. This CDR3 spans 16 amino acids. Trimming cost V 6 bases and J 0 bases; bases outside gene matches: 4. Germline V gives CDR1 LNHDA, CDR2 SQIVND (reference sequence).

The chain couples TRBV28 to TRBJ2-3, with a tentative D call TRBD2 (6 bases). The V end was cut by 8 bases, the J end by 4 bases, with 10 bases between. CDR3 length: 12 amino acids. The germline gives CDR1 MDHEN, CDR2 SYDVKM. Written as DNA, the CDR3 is TGTGCCAGCTCCGCGGGGCCAGATACGCAGTATTTT. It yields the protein CASSAGPDTQYF.

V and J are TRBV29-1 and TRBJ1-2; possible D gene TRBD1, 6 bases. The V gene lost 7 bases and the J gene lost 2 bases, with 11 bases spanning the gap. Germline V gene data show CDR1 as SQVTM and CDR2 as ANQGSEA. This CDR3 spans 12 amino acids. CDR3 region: CSADRRNYGYTF. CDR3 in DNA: TGCAGCGCAGACAGGAGGAACTATGGCTACACCTTC.

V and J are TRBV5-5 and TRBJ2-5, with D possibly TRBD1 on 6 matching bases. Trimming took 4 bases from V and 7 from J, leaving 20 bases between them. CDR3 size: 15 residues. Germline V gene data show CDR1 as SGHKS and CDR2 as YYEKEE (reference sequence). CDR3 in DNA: TGTGCCAGCAGCCCGCCCCCCTCAGGGGTATGGACCCAGTACTTC. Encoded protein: CASSPPPSGVWTQYF. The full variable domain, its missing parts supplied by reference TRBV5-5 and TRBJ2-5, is DAGVTQSPTHLIKTRGQQVTLRCSPISGHKSVSWYQQVLGQGPQFIFQYYEKEERGRGNFPDRFSARQFPNYSSELNVNALLLGDSALYLCASSPPPSGVWTQYFGPGTRLLVL.

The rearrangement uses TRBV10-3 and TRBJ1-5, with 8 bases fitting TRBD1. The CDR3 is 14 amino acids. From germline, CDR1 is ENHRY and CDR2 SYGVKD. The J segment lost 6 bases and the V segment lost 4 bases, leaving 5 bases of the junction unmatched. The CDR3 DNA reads TGTGCCATCAGTGGGTCAGGGGGCAGTCAGCCCCAGCATTTT. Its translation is CAISGSGGSQPQHF.

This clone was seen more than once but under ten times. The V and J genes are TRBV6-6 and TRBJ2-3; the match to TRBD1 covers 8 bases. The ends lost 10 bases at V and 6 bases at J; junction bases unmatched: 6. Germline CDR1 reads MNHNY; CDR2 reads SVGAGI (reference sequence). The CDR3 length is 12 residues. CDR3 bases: TGTGCCAACGGACAGGGATCCGATACGCAGTATTTT. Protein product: CANGQGSDTQYF.

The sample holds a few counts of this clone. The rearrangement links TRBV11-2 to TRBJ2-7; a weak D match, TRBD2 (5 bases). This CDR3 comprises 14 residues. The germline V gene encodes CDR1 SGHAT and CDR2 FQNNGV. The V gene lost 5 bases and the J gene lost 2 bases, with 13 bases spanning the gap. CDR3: CASSPLGGPYEQYF. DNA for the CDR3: TGTGCCAGCAGCCCGCTAGGCGGGCCCTACGAGCAGTACTTC.

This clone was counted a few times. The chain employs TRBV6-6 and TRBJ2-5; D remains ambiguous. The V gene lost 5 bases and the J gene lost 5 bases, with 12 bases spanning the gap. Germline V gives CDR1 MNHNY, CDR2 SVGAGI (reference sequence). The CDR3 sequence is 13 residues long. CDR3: CASSPVTGETQYF. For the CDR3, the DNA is TGTGCCAGCAGTCCGGTCACCGGGGAGACCCAGTACTTC.

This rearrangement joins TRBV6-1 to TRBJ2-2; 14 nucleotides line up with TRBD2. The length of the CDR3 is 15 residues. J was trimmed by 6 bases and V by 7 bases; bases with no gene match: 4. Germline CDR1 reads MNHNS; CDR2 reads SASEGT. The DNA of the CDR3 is TGTGCCAGCATTCGACTAGCGGGAGGGCCCGGGGAGCTGTTTTTT. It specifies CASIRLAGGPGELFF.

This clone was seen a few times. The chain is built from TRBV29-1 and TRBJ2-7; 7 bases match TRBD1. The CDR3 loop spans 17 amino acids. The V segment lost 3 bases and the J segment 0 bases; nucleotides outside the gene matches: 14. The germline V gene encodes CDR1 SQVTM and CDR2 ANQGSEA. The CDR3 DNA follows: TGCAGCGTTGAGGGTCCAGGGGGATCCGACTCCTCCTACGAGCAGTACTTC. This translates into CSVEGPGGSDSSYEQYF.

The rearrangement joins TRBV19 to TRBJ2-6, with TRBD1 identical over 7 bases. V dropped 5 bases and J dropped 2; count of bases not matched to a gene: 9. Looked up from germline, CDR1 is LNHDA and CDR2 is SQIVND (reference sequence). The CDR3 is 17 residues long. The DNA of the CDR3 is TGTGCCAGTAGTCTACAAGGGACAGCCCCTGGGGCCAACGTCCTGACTTTC. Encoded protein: CASSLQGTAPGANVLTF.

Here the CDR3 reads CASSSRGYYEQYV. The CDR3 DNA sequence: TGTGCCAGCAGCTCCCGCGGGTACTACGAGCAGTACGTC. V is TRBV7-2 and J is TRBJ2-7; a possible D gene is TRBD2 (5 bases). Trimming took 4 bases from V and 3 from J, leaving 10 bases between them. Germline loops: CDR1 SGHTA, CDR2 FQGNSA. The CDR3 spans 13 residues.

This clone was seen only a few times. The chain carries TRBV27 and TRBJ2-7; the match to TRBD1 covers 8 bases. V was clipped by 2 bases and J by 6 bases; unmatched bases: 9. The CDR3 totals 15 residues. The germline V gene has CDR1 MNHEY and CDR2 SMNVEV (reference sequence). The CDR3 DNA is TGTGCCAGCAGTTTAGTAGGACAGGGAGTTCGCGAGCAGTACGTC. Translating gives CASSLVGQGVREQYV.

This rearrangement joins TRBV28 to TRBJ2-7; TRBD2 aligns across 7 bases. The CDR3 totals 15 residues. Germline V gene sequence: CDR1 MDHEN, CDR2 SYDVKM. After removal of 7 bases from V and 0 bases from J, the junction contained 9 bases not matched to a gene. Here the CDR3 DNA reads TGTGCCAGCACCCTTAGCGGGCGTAGCTCCTACGAGCAGTACTTC. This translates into CASTLSGRSSYEQYF.

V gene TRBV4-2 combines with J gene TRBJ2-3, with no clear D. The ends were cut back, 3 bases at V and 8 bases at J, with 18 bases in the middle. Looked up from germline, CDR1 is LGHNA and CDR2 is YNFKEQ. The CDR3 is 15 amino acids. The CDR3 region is CASSHDSPNKPTQYF. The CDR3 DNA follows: TGTGCCAGCAGCCACGACTCTCCGAACAAACCTACGCAGTATTTT.

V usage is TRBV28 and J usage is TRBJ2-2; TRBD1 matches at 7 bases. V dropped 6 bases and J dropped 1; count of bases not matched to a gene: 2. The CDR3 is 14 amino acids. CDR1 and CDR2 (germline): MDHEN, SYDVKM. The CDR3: CASRRTGNTGELFF. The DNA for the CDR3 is TGTGCCAGCAGACGGACAGGGAACACCGGGGAGCTGTTTTTT.

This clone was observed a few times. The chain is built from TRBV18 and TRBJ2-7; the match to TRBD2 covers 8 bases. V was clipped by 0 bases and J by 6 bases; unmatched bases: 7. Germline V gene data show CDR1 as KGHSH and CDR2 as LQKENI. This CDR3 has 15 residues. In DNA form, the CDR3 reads TGTGCCAGCTCACCACCTTCGGGAGGGCCGTTCGAGCAGTACGTC. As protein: CASSPPSGGPFEQYV.